The 31 T cell receptor beta chains reported below all come from one sample, sequenced in a study of cytomegalovirus exposure and HLA in healthy donors. The PCR used 60 Vbeta and 13 Jbeta primers. Method: immunoSEQ multiplex PCR; TCRdb's copy keeps in-frame clones and lacks some. The sample records around 150,000 clones, around 90% being singletons. Sequenced material: PBMCs. These receptors all stem from a woman aged 40 to 55 in good health and CMV-seronegative.

The rearrangement uses TRBV11-3 and TRBJ2-3; perhaps TRBD1 as D (6 bases). Germline V gene sequence: CDR1 SGHNT, CDR2 YENEEA. This CDR3 comprises 16 residues. The V end was cut by 5 bases, the J end by 0 bases, with 15 bases between. CDR3 in amino acids: CASSPRGTGSTDTQYF. Here the CDR3 DNA reads TGTGCCAGCAGCCCCAGGGGTACTGGGAGCACAGATACGCAGTATTTT.

This chain connects TRBV5-6 to TRBJ2-7, with D maybe TRBD2 (5 bases). The V gene lost 2 bases and the J gene lost 0 bases, with 9 bases spanning the gap. CDR1 and CDR2 (germline): SGHDT, YYEEEE. The length of the CDR3 is 14 residues. The DNA for the CDR3 is TGTGCCAGCAGCTTCCGGGATGGCTCCTACGAGCAGTACTTC. This translates into CASSFRDGSYEQYF.

The V gene is TRBV13, the J gene TRBJ2-1; 8 nucleotides align to TRBD1. Germline assignment: CDR1 PRHDT and CDR2 FYEKMQ (reference sequence). V dropped 5 bases and J dropped 9; count of bases not matched to a gene: 9. This CDR3 contains 14 residues. The CDR3 DNA sequence: TGTGCCAGCAGCCTCCTGGACAGGGCTGGTGAGCAGTTCTTC. Residues: CASSLLDRAGEQFF.

The V call is TRBV5-1, the J call TRBJ1-3, with 9 bases identical to TRBD1. V gave up 4 bases and J gave up 4 bases; unmatched junction bases: 6. This CDR3 region has 15 residues. CDR1 SGHRS and CDR2 YFSETQ come from the germline V gene. The chain's CDR3 is CASSTQGASGNTIYF. CDR3 DNA sequence: TGCGCCAGCAGCACACAGGGGGCGTCCGGAAACACCATATATTTT.

This rearrangement joins TRBV11-2 to TRBJ2-7; 8 bases are a match to TRBD2. The CDR3 is 14 amino acids. Germline CDR1 and CDR2: SGHAT and FQNNGV. V trimming: 10 bases; J trimming: 2 bases; junction bases outside the gene matches: 10. CDR3 sequence (DNA): TGTGCCACCCGTTTGCTAGCGGGCCCCTACGAGCAGTACTTC. This encodes CATRLLAGPYEQYF.

The chain employs TRBV29-1 and TRBJ2-1, with TRBD2 matching over 8 bases. From germline, CDR1 is SQVTM and CDR2 ANQGSEA. This CDR3 region has 14 residues. V lost 7 bases and J lost 3; bases outside the gene matches: 8. The CDR3 DNA reads TGCAGCGCGGTACCGGGACTAGACTACAATGAGCAGTTCTTC. It encodes CSAVPGLDYNEQFF.

This rearrangement joins TRBV2 to TRBJ2-7; weak D call: TRBD1 (5 bases). This CDR3 has 12 amino acids. V lost 5 bases and J lost 7, with 12 bases in between. The germline gives CDR1 SNHLY, CDR2 FYNNEI. The CDR3 loop reads CASSPQGKEQYF. DNA for the CDR3: TGTGCCAGCAGTCCCCAGGGAAAGGAGCAGTACTTC.

The rearrangement joins TRBV5-6 to TRBJ1-3, with TRBD1 as a possible D gene (5 bases). The germline V and J ends were trimmed by 4 bases and 0 bases, with 14 bases remaining between them. Germline loops: CDR1 SGHDT, CDR2 YYEEEE. The CDR3 loop spans 16 amino acids. The DNA of the CDR3 is TGTGCCAGCAGCCCGGGGGACGGGAGCTCTGGAAACACCATATATTTT. Translating gives CASSPGDGSSGNTIYF.

The chain combines TRBV28 with TRBJ2-2; TRBD2 might be the D (6 bases). Germline loops: CDR1 MDHEN, CDR2 SYDVKM. The length of the CDR3 is 16 residues. V lost 5 bases, J lost 4 bases, and 17 bases lay in between. This CDR3 reads CASSLFRGIVTGELFF. The DNA of the CDR3 is TGTGCCAGCAGTCTCTTCCGCGGGATAGTCACCGGGGAGCTGTTTTTT.

The CDR3 loop reads CASSQGGDSPLHF. The CDR3 region has the DNA TGTGCCAGCAGCCAAGGGGGGGATTCACCCCTCCACTTT. This chain links TRBV4-2 with TRBJ1-6; the D gene is possibly TRBD1 (5 bases). This CDR3 is built from 13 residues. Trimming cost V 1 base and J 8 bases, with 6 bases left between them. Germline assignment: CDR1 LGHNA and CDR2 YNFKEQ.

CDR3 residues: CATSGLAGGETQYF. The CDR3, as DNA: TGTGCCACCTCCGGACTAGCGGGGGGAGAGACCCAGTACTTC. V gene TRBV6-1 combines with J gene TRBJ2-5, with 14 bases that match TRBD2. Per the germline V gene, CDR1 is MNHNS and CDR2 is SASEGT. There are 14 residues in the CDR3. V dropped 10 bases and J dropped 4; count of bases not matched to a gene: 5.

This sequence joins TRBV7-9 and TRBJ2-5; no clear D. The germline V gene encodes CDR1 SEHNR and CDR2 FQNEAQ (reference sequence). The CDR3 has 13 amino acids. V shed 2 bases and J shed 5 bases, with 9 bases lying between them. The CDR3 spells CASSLKQLETQYF. In DNA form, the CDR3 reads TGTGCCAGCAGCTTAAAACAGTTGGAGACCCAGTACTTC.

The CDR3 region has the DNA TGCAGCGCTCGACCTTTAGCCAATGAGCAGTTCTTC. Translating it yields CSARPLANEQFF. V gene TRBV29-1 combines with J gene TRBJ2-1; no clear D gene. Per germline, CDR1 SQVTM and CDR2 ANQGSEA. Trimming took off 7 bases at V and 6 bases at J, with 13 bases between the two ends. The CDR3 sequence is 12 residues long.

This chain connects TRBV4-3 to TRBJ2-1; D gene uncertain. V was clipped by 1 base and J by 1 base, with 17 bases between them. Germline CDR1 is LGHNA and CDR2 is YSLEER. The CDR3 is 18 residues long. The CDR3 here is CASSQGPPRLLSYNEQFF. The CDR3 DNA reads as TGCGCCAGCAGCCAAGGACCCCCGAGGCTTCTTTCCTACAATGAGCAGTTCTTC.

The rearrangement links TRBV7-9 to TRBJ2-5, with 12 bases aligning to TRBD2. This CDR3 has 17 residues. Trimming cost V 3 bases and J 5 bases; bases outside gene matches: 10. Germline V gene sequence: CDR1 SEHNR, CDR2 FQNEAQ (reference sequence). CDR3 sequence: CASSFFRTSGKEETQYF. The CDR3 DNA follows: TGTGCCAGCAGCTTCTTCCGGACTAGCGGGAAAGAGGAGACCCAGTACTTC.

V and J are TRBV19 and TRBJ2-2; possibly TRBD2 for D (6 bases). Germline V gene lookup returns CDR1 LNHDA and CDR2 SQIVND (reference sequence). Trimming removed 3 bases at V and 11 bases at J, with 10 bases between. The CDR3 runs 12 residues. In DNA form, the CDR3 reads TGTGCCAGTAGTATTGGGGGGACCGAGCTGTTTTTT. It encodes CASSIGGTELFF.

This clone was seen more than once but under ten times. The germline gene is not matched at one end of the junction; a read error may be the cause. The rearrangement uses TRBV7-9 and TRBJ1-4; D possibly corresponds to TRBD1 (5 bases). The V gene's germline CDR1 is SEHNR and CDR2 FQNEAQ (reference sequence). This CDR3 contains 12 residues. Written as DNA, the CDR3 is TGTTCCAGCCTGGGGCCAAATGAAAAACTGTTTTTT. This translates into CSSLGPNEKLFF.

This clone was observed once. V and J are TRBV11-3 and TRBJ2-7, with 10 bases matching TRBD1. The CDR3 sequence is 15 residues long. The V and J ends lost 1 base and 1 base, in that order; junction bases with no gene match: 1. Germline loops: CDR1 SGHNT, CDR2 YENEEA. Here the CDR3 DNA reads TGTGCCAGCAGCTTAGGGACAGGGGGATCCTACGAGCAGTACTTC. Translated, it gives CASSLGTGGSYEQYF.

The CDR3 spells CASSQASGRVETQYF. The CDR3 bases are TGTGCCAGCAGCCAAGCCAGCGGGAGGGTGGAGACCCAGTACTTC. This chain joins TRBV7-8 and TRBJ2-5, with 10 bases fitting TRBD2. This CDR3 comprises 15 residues. Germline values: CDR1 SGHVS, CDR2 FQNEAQ. The V and J ends lost 5 bases and 5 bases, in that order; junction bases with no gene match: 8.

This chain connects TRBV19 to TRBJ2-7, with D possibly being TRBD1 (6 bases). V was pared by 5 bases and J by 0 bases, with 14 bases between. The V gene's germline CDR1 is LNHDA and CDR2 SQIVND (reference sequence). The CDR3 is 15 residues long. CDR3 DNA sequence: TGTGCCAGTAGTGGAGCGACAGGTCCCTCCTACGAGCAGTACTTC. It yields the protein CASSGATGPSYEQYF.

This clone was seen more than once but under ten times. The chain joins TRBV7-9 to TRBJ1-1, with D possibly TRBD1 on 6 matching bases. CDR3 length: 14 residues. Germline CDR1 SEHNR, CDR2 FQNEAQ (reference sequence). With 1 base removed from V and 0 bases from J, the gap between germline ends came to 6 bases. CDR3 sequence reads: CASSLGTVNTEAFF. CDR3 sequence (DNA): TGTGCCAGCAGCTTAGGGACAGTGAACACTGAAGCTTTCTTT.

The gene calls are TRBV7-6 and TRBJ2-5; possibly TRBD1 for D (6 bases). The V gene's germline CDR1 is SGHVS and CDR2 FNYEAQ. There are 16 residues in the CDR3. Trimming removed 3 bases from V and 1 base from J, with 15 bases in between. CDR3 sequence reads: CASSFYRDTSQETQYF. The CDR3 DNA reads TGTGCCAGCAGCTTTTACCGGGACACGTCCCAAGAGACCCAGTACTTC.

This clone was detected once. The chain is built from TRBV5-1 and TRBJ1-4; no definite D call. The CDR3 covers 15 residues. Germline V gives CDR1 SGHRS, CDR2 YFSETQ. V was shortened by 0 bases and J by 4 bases, with 10 bases between the two germline ends. CDR3 region: CASSLGAAFNEKLFF. The CDR3 DNA sequence: TGCGCCAGCAGCTTGGGGGCAGCTTTTAATGAAAAACTGTTTTTT. The full variable domain, completed using reference TRBV5-1 and TRBJ1-4, is KAGVTQTPRYLIKTRGQQVTLSCSPISGHRSVSWYQQTPGQGLQFLFEYFSETQRNKGNFPGRFSGRQFSNSRSEMNVSTLELGDSALYLCASSLGAAFNEKLFFGSGTQLSVL.

A word on this clone: A junction boundary mismatches the germline segment, possibly from a read error. The rearrangement links TRBV7-9 to TRBJ2-1; 12 bases align to TRBD2. The CDR3 is made up of 15 amino acids. Germline-derived CDR1 and CDR2 are SEHNR and FQNEAQ (reference sequence). CDR3 nucleotide sequence: TGTTCCAGCAGCTCGGGACTAGCGGGTGCCGGGGAGCAGTTCTTC. This sequence encodes CSSSSGLAGAGEQFF.

The genes are TRBV7-9 and TRBJ2-5; D possibly corresponds to TRBD1 (6 bases). The V gene's germline CDR1 is SEHNR and CDR2 FQNEAQ (reference sequence). The CDR3 spans 13 residues. Between the trimmed V and J ends, which lost 8 bases and 5 bases, there was a span of 15 bases. The CDR3, as DNA: TGTGCCAGCGACAAACAGGGACGGGAGACCCAGTACTTC. Protein sequence: CASDKQGRETQYF.

As for this clone: Compared with germline, one end of the junction differs, possibly owing to a read error. V is TRBV7-9 and J is TRBJ2-3, with TRBD1 matching 7 bases. CDR1 and CDR2 from the germline V gene are SEHNR and FQNEAQ (reference sequence). There are 15 residues in the CDR3. The chain's CDR3 is CSSSLMSQGADTQYF. In DNA form, the CDR3 reads TGTTCCAGCAGCTTAATGAGTCAGGGGGCAGATACGCAGTATTTT.

The rearrangement joins TRBV5-1 to TRBJ2-3; 16 bases are a match to TRBD2. This CDR3 has 16 residues. V shed 5 bases and J 5 bases; nucleotides not matched to a gene: 5. CDR1 is SGHRS and CDR2 is YFSETQ in the germline V gene. In DNA, the CDR3 is TGCGCCAGCAGATCCGGGACTAGCGGGAGGGTAGATACGCAGTATTTT. It is translated as CASRSGTSGRVDTQYF.

This clone was seen a handful of times. The rearrangement links TRBV7-9 to TRBJ1-2; 7 nucleotides match TRBD1. The CDR3 spans 13 residues. V lost 3 bases, J lost 8 bases, and 6 bases stayed unmatched. Germline V CDR1 and CDR2: SEHNR, FQNEAQ (reference sequence). The CDR3 DNA reads as TGTGCCAGCAGCTTGGAGGGGGCGATAGGCTACACCTTC. This encodes CASSLEGAIGYTF.

This chain connects TRBV11-3 to TRBJ1-2; 8 bases are a match to TRBD1. Germline CDR1 SGHNT, CDR2 YENEEA. The CDR3 runs 15 residues. J was trimmed by 4 bases and V by 5 bases; bases with no gene match: 9. The CDR3 loop reads CASSPNVGQGYGYTF. The CDR3 nucleotides are TGTGCCAGCAGCCCTAATGTCGGACAGGGCTATGGCTACACCTTC.

The chain uses TRBV6-5 and TRBJ1-2; D not certain. The CDR3 contains 13 residues. Germline V gives CDR1 MNHEY, CDR2 SVGAGI. The V end was cut by 6 bases, the J end by 2 bases, with 10 bases between. This CDR3 is CASSRTENYGYTF. Here the CDR3 DNA reads TGTGCCAGCAGCCGGACTGAGAACTATGGCTACACCTTC.

This clone was observed once. This chain uses TRBV9 with TRBJ1-2; TRBD1 is a possible D gene (6 bases). The CDR3 totals 16 residues. CDR1 is SGDLS, CDR2 YYNGEE, per germline. Trimming pared 3 bases from V and 0 bases from J, leaving 15 bases between. CDR3 sequence (DNA): TGTGCCAGCAGCGCCCGGGGGGCCAGCGCTAACTATGGCTACACCTTC. It encodes CASSARGASANYGYTF. Supplemented by reference TRBV9 and TRBJ1-2, the full variable domain reads DSGVTQTPKHLITATGQRVTLRCSPRSGDLSVYWYQQSLDQGLQFLIQYYNGEERAKGNILERFSAQQFPDLHSELNLSSLELGDSALYFCASSARGASANYGYTFGSGTRLTVV.